The rows below give T cell receptor beta chains drawn from one sample of a study of shared clonotypes between healthy human individuals. TCRdb keeps only in-frame clones here, not all; method: immunoSEQ multiplex PCR. The table shows 550,000 to 850,000 clones, with approximately 79% occurring only once. The sequencing input was memory CD4+ T cells sorted from blood. Receptor source: a woman aged 30 to 39 in good health. Each CDR3 is given with its conserved first and last residue. The D gene is left open where the match is weak. Not all rows give a size; the values are once, few, many and, for expanded clones, a class.

J gene | D gene | V gene | clone size | CDR3 protein | CDR3 DNA
TRBJ2-6 | TRBD2 | TRBV28 | - | CASSVGGSSGANVLTF | TGTGCCAGCAGTGTCGGCGGGAGCTCTGGGGCCAACGTCCTGACTTTC
TRBJ2-7 | - | TRBV6-6 | - | CASSYSGVRTYEQYF | TGTGCCAGCAGTTACTCGGGCGTCAGGACCTACGAGCAGTACTTC
TRBJ1-2 | TRBD1 | TRBV6-1 | - | CAPRAQGDYGYTF | TGTGCTCCGAGGGCGCAGGGGGACTATGGCTACACCTTC
TRBJ2-3 | - | TRBV2 | - | CASSYYAVGDTQYF | TGTGCCAGCAGTTACTATGCGGTCGGGGATACGCAGTATTTT
TRBJ2-1 | TRBD2 | TRBV10-1 | - | CASGLASYNEQFF | TGCGCCTCCGGACTAGCGTCCTACAATGAGCAGTTCTTC
TRBJ1-4 | - | TRBV4-1 | many | CASSRMQDGTNEKLFF | TGCGCCAGCAGCCGAATGCAGGACGGAACTAATGAAAAACTGTTTTTT
TRBJ2-3 | TRBD2 | TRBV14 | - | CASSRGRGGSTDTQYF | TGTGCCAGCAGCCGCGGGAGAGGAGGGAGCACAGATACGCAGTATTTT
TRBJ2-5 | - | TRBV4-1 | few | CASSQDSRVGKTQYF | TGCGCCAGCAGCCAAGATTCGAGGGTCGGAAAGACCCAGTACTTC
TRBJ2-7 | - | TRBV28 | - | CASRRSRDSTYEQYF | TGTGCCAGCAGAAGGAGTCGGGACTCAACCTACGAGCAGTACTTC
TRBJ1-4 | - | TRBV5-1 | - | CASSPGRQVEKLFF | TGCGCCAGCAGCCCGGGACGGCAGGTTGAAAAACTGTTTTTT
TRBJ1-5 | - | TRBV4-1 | once | CASSQATDRNNQPQHF | TGCGCCAGCAGCCAAGCGACCGACAGGAATAATCAGCCCCAGCATTTT
TRBJ2-2 | TRBD2 | TRBV11-1 | - | CASSSGLENTGELFF | TGTGCCAGCAGCTCGGGACTAGAGAACACCGGGGAGCTGTTTTTT
TRBJ2-7 | - | TRBV5-6 | - | CASSGDGNYEQYF | TGTGCCAGCAGCGGGGACGGAAACTACGAGCAGTACTTC
TRBJ2-7 | TRBD1 | TRBV10-3 | few | CAISGTGGSYEQYF | TGTGCCATCAGTGGGACAGGGGGCTCCTACGAGCAGTACTTC
TRBJ1-5 | - | TRBV2 | - | CASTRTTSNQPQHF | TGTGCCAGCACCCGGACTACAAGCAATCAGCCCCAGCATTTT
TRBJ2-1 | TRBD2 | TRBV11-3 | - | CASSRPGLAGDNEQFF | TGTGCCAGCAGCCGCCCGGGACTAGCGGGCGACAATGAGCAGTTCTTC
TRBJ2-3 | - | TRBV11-2 | - | CASSAQYYTQYF | TGTGCCAGCAGCGCACAGTACTACACGCAGTATTTT
TRBJ2-5 | - | TRBV28 | - | CASSYSFLDGTQYF | TGTGCCAGCAGTTACAGCTTTCTTGATGGGACCCAGTACTTC
TRBJ2-1 | TRBD2 | TRBV6-5 | - | CASSRGLAGYNEQFF | TGTGCCAGCAGTAGGGGACTAGCGGGTTACAATGAGCAGTTCTTC
TRBJ1-1 | - | TRBV28 | few | CASSSPHMRGDTLEAFF | TGTGCCAGCAGTTCGCCCCACATGCGGGGGGATACTCTTGAAGCTTTCTTT
TRBJ1-2 | TRBD1 | TRBV5-5 | - | CASSLLGQGESGYTF | TGTGCCAGCAGCTTGCTGGGACAGGGGGAAAGTGGCTACACCTTC
TRBJ2-1 | - | TRBV28 | - | CASSSRVKQFF | TGTGCCAGCAGTTCTAGGGTGAAACAGTTCTTC
TRBJ2-7 | TRBD2 | TRBV6-5 | few | CASSPEAGGSYEQYF | TGTGCCAGCAGTCCTGAAGCGGGAGGCAGCTACGAGCAGTACTTC
TRBJ2-1 | TRBD2 | TRBV5-1 | many | CASSLGTSGYNEQFF | TGCGCCAGCAGCTTGGGGACTAGCGGGTACAATGAGCAGTTCTTC
TRBJ2-3 | - | TRBV5-4 | - | CASSGLDGTDTQYF | TGTGCCAGCAGCGGGCTCGACGGCACAGATACGCAGTATTTT
TRBJ2-7 | - | TRBV16 | - | CASSPRTRTYEQYF | TGTGCCAGCAGCCCTCGGACCCGAACCTACGAGCAGTACTTC
TRBJ2-3 | - | TRBV5-1 | few | CASSLPTGTDTQYF | TGCGCCAGCAGCTTGCCTACTGGGACAGATACGCAGTATTTT
TRBJ2-2 | TRBD2 | TRBV7-2 | - | CASSVPSGRNTGELFF | TGTGCCAGCAGCGTACCAAGCGGGAGGAACACCGGGGAGCTGTTTTTT
TRBJ1-3 | - | TRBV5-8 | - | CASSLGHVGNTIYF | TGTGCCAGCAGCTTGGGTCATGTCGGAAACACCATATATTTT
TRBJ2-3 | - | TRBV2 | few | CASSVQPGWMDTQYF | TGTGCCAGCAGTGTACAGCCCGGGTGGATGGATACGCAGTATTTT
TRBJ2-1 | TRBD2 | TRBV10-3 | - | CAISQREGLSYNEQFF | TGTGCCATCAGTCAGCGGGAGGGCCTCTCCTACAATGAGCAGTTCTTC
TRBJ2-2 | - | TRBV11-2 | once | CASSPDRAELFF | TGTGCCAGCAGCCCAGACCGGGCGGAGCTGTTTTTT
TRBJ1-1 | - | TRBV10-3 | - | CAITQAPNTEAFF | TGTGCCATCACCCAGGCCCCGAACACTGAAGCTTTCTTT
TRBJ2-1 | - | TRBV25-1 | - | CASTSGSQMSYNEQFF | TGTGCCAGCACCTCCGGGTCGCAAATGTCCTACAATGAGCAGTTCTTC
TRBJ2-5 | TRBD1 | TRBV7-6 | many | CASSLSGQGFSETQYF | TGTGCCAGCAGCTTAAGTGGACAGGGGTTCTCAGAGACCCAGTACTTC
TRBJ2-1 | - | TRBV18 | - | CASSPGGDEQFF | TGTGCCAGCTCACCGGGGGGCGATGAGCAGTTCTTC